Listed below are T cell receptor beta chains from one sample, sequenced in a study of beta chain features in type 1 diabetes. Here immunoSEQ multiplex PCR was the method, and the copy in TCRdb shows in-frame clones only, minus some. The sample yields about 660,000 clones, about an eighth seen once. The sample taken for sequencing was naive CD4+ T cells from blood. The receptors were sampled from a man aged 18-30 years with type 1 diabetes. The CDR3 runs from the conserved cysteine through the conserved F or W. The order of the fields is V gene, J gene, CDR3 protein.

TRBV6-5	TRBJ2-5	CASSPRLAQETQYF
TRBV5-6	TRBJ1-2	CASSFPGTARDYGYTF
TRBV6-6	TRBJ1-2	CASSPWTGGGWGYTF
TRBV9	TRBJ2-7	CASSVGGREPYEQYF
TRBV29-1	TRBJ2-1	CSVGRLDTPANEQFF
TRBV6-5	TRBJ2-7	CASSYSGTSAYEQYF
TRBV9	TRBJ2-3	CASSVRAGTSTDTQYF
TRBV9	TRBJ2-1	CASRRGVSYNEQFF
TRBV5-1	TRBJ2-2	CASSFGSGRAGGGPGELFF
TRBV7-9	TRBJ1-1	CASSRPLQGSTEAFF
TRBV14	TRBJ2-1	CASSQGLAMSDEQFF
TRBV18	TRBJ2-5	CASSPPEVETQYF
TRBV6-5	TRBJ1-2	CASSYLRVDYGYTF
TRBV4-2	TRBJ1-5	CASSQGASNQPQHF
TRBV7-3	TRBJ2-1	CASSLGGHSYNEQFF
TRBV9	TRBJ2-3	CASKLTDWADTQYF
TRBV7-2	TRBJ1-1	CASSLWTGLGTEAFF
TRBV28	TRBJ2-4	CASRGDMTKNIQYF
TRBV18	TRBJ1-2	CASSESRGYTF
TRBV19	TRBJ2-5	CATRFGETQYF
TRBV7-2	TRBJ2-5	CASSLGQGEEETQYF
TRBV5-6	TRBJ2-5	CASSLPGRETQYF
TRBV4-3	TRBJ1-5	CASSQGRGGSNQPQHF
TRBV28	TRBJ1-1	CASNGATEAFF
TRBV30	TRBJ2-1	CAWSDLGSGARGEQFF
TRBV7-3	TRBJ1-6	CASSRGRTNSPLHF
TRBV18	TRBJ2-1	CASSVGTDNEQFF
TRBV5-1	TRBJ1-2	CASSQIGDSGGYTF
TRBV30	TRBJ1-3	CARTGVSGNTIYF
TRBV12-5	TRBJ2-7	CASSDWGPRTEQYF
TRBV5-4	TRBJ2-6	CAGTGQRGSGANVLTF
TRBV7-2	TRBJ2-3	CASSLVLAGGRDTQYF
TRBV4-3	TRBJ2-7	CASSQDLGIEQYF
TRBV19	TRBJ1-2	CASSTRDRRYGYTF
TRBV27	TRBJ1-5	CASSLKGNQPQHF
TRBV30	TRBJ1-1	CAWRGLSEAFF
TRBV5-1	TRBJ2-2	CASSSGTGTTGELFF
TRBV29-1	TRBJ2-2	CSVGGNTGELFF
TRBV7-2	TRBJ2-2	CASSLVYLAETNTGELFF
TRBV7-9	TRBJ2-5	CASSPGHSSQETQYF
TRBV11-3	TRBJ2-3	CASSLGVSTDTQYF
TRBV20-1	TRBJ1-5	CSAENQPQHF
TRBV7-6	TRBJ2-7	CASSSYRAEQYF